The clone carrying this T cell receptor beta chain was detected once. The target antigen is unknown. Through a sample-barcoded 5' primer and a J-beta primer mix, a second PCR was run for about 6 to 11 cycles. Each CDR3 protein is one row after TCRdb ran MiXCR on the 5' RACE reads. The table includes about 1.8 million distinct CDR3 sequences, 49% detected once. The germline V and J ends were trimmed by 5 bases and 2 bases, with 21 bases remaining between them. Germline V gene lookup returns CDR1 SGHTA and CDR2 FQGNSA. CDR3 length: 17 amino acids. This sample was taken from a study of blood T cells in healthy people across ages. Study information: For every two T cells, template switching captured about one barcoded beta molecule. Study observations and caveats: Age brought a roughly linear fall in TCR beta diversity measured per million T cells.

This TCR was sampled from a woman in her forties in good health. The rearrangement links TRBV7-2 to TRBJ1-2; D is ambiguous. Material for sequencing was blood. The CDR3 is CASSRPPPQGYNYGYTF. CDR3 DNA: TGTGCCAGCAGCAGACCCCCTCCGCAAGGATACAACTATGGCTACACCTTC.